One and the same sample provided the 2 T cell receptor beta chains below, sequenced in a study of T-cell reconstitution after alpha-beta-depleted transplantation in children. Unique molecular identifiers tagged the TCRbeta library. TCRdb passed the PCR reads through MiXCR, listing each CDR3 protein once. The sample lists under 400,000 distinct CDR3 sequences, around 25% seen once, with around 9.9% in the top ten. The starting material was PBMCs, mostly from graft donor cells, obtained 180 days after TCRalphabeta/CD19-depleted stem cell transplant. These receptors were taken from a male patient younger than 18 who had a stem cell transplant for acute lymphoblastic leukemia, so the T cells may come from the graft donor.

The chain couples TRBV7-6 to TRBJ2-7; D may correspond to TRBD1 or TRBD2 (6 bases each). Germline assignment: CDR1 SGHVS and CDR2 FNYEAQ. The CDR3 length is 14 residues. Trimming removed 3 bases at V and 3 bases at J, with 12 bases between. CDR3 region: CASSFTGAGYEQYF. The DNA for the CDR3 is TGTGCCAGCAGCTTTACGGGGGCAGGCTACGAGCAGTACTTC.

In its sample, this clonotype was seen a few times. This sequence joins TRBV7-9 and TRBJ1-1; D is uncertain. V dropped 1 base and J dropped 1 base, with 13 bases sitting between them. The CDR3 consists of 16 residues. Germline values: CDR1 SEHNR, CDR2 FQNEAQ (reference sequence). CDR3 in DNA: TGTGCCAGCAGCTTAGGGTGGGGAATAGGGAACACTGAAGCTTTCTTT. Its protein is CASSLGWGIGNTEAFF.